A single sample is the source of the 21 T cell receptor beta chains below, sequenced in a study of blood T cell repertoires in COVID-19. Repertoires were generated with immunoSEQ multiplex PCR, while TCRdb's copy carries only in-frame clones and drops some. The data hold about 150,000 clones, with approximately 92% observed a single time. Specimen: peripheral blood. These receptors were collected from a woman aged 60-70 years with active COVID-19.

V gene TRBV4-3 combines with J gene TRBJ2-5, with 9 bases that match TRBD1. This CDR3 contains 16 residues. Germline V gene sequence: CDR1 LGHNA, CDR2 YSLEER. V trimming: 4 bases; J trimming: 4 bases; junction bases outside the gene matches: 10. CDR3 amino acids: CASSRDGQGLGETQYF. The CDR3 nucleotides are TGCGCCAGCAGCCGGGATGGACAGGGGTTGGGAGAGACCCAGTACTTC.

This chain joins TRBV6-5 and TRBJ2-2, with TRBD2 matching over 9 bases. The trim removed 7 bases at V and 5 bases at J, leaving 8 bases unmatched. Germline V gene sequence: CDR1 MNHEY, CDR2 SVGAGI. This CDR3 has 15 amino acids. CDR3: CASISRLADTGELFF. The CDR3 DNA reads TGTGCCAGCATTTCGAGACTAGCGGATACCGGGGAGCTGTTTTTT.

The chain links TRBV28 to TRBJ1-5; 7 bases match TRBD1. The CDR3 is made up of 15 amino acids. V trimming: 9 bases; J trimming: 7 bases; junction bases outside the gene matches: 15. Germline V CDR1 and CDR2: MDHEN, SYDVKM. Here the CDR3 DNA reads TGTGCCAGTTCCAAAGACAGGGTGCGGCGCCAGCCCCAGCATTTT. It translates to CASSKDRVRRQPQHF.

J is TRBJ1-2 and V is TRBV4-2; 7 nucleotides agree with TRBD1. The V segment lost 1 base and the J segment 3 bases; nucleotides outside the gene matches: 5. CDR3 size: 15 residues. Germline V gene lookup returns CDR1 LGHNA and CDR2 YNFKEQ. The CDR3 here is CASSQAGTAYYGYTF. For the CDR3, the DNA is TGTGCCAGCAGCCAAGCCGGGACAGCTTACTATGGCTACACCTTC.

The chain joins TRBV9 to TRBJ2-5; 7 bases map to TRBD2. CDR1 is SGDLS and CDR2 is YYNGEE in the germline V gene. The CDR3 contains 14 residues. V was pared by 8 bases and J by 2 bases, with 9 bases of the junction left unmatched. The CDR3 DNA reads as TGTGCCAGTGGGCTAGCGGAACATCAAGAGACCCAGTACTTC. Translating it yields CASGLAEHQETQYF.

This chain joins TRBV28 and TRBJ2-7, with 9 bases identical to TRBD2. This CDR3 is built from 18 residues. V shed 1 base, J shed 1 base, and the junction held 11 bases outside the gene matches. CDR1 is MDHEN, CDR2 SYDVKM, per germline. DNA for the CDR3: TGTGCCAGCAGTTTATCCCGAGGGGGCGGGAGGGCGTCCTACGAGCAGTACTTC. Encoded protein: CASSLSRGGGRASYEQYF.

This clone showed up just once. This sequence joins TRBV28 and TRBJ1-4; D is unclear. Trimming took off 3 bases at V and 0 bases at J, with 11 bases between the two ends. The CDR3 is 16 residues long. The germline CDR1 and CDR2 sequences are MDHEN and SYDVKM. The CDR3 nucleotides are TGTGCCAGCAGTTTCCCCCCTTATGCAACTAATGAAAAACTGTTTTTT. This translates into CASSFPPYATNEKLFF.

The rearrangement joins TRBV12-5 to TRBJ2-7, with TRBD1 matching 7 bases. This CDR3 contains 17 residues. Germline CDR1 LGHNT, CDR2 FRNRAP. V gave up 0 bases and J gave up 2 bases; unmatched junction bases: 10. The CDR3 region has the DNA TGTGCTAGTGGTTTGGTATTAGGGGGACAGATAACCTACGAGCAGTACTTC. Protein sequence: CASGLVLGGQITYEQYF.

CDR3 region: CASSRPGLGYNEQFF. DNA of the CDR3: TGTGCCAGCAGCCGCCCCGGACTAGGATACAATGAGCAGTTCTTC. The chain uses TRBV7-3 and TRBJ2-1, with TRBD2 identical over 7 bases. The V gene end was trimmed by 5 bases and the J gene end by 4 bases; junction bases not matched to a gene: 8. Germline values: CDR1 SGHTA, CDR2 FQGTGA. This CDR3 has 15 amino acids. The full variable domain, completed using reference TRBV7-3 and TRBJ2-1, is GAGVSQTPSNKVTEKGKYVELRCDPISGHTALYWYRQSLGQGPEFLIYFQGTGAADDSGLPNDRFFAVRPEGSVSTLKIQRTERGDSAVYLCASSRPGLGYNEQFFGPGTRLTVL.

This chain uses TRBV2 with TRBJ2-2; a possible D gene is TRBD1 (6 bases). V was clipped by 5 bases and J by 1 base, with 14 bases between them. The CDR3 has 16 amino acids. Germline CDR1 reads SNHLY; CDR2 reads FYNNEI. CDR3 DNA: TGTGCCAGCAGTAATAACAGGGACCTGAACACCGGGGAGCTGTTTTTT. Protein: CASSNNRDLNTGELFF.

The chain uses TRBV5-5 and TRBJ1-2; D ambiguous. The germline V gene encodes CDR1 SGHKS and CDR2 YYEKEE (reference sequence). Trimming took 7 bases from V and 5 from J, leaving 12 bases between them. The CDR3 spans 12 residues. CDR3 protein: CASGREEYGYTF. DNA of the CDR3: TGTGCCAGCGGGCGGGAAGAATATGGCTACACCTTC.

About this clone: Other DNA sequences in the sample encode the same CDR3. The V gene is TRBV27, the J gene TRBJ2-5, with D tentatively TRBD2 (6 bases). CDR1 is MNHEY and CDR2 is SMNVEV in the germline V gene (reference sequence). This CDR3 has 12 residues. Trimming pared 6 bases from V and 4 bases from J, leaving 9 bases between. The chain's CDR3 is CASSFGGETQYF. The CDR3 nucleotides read TGTGCCAGCAGCTTCGGGGGAGAGACCCAGTACTTC.

CDR3 sequence (DNA): TGCGCCAGCAGCTTCGGACAGGGGGACTATGGCTACACCTTC. It yields the protein CASSFGQGDYGYTF. The rearrangement links TRBV5-1 to TRBJ1-2; TRBD1 matches 10 bases. The germline CDR1 and CDR2 sequences are SGHRS and YFSETQ. With V trimmed by 2 bases and J by 3 bases, 1 base remained unmatched. The CDR3 is made up of 14 amino acids.

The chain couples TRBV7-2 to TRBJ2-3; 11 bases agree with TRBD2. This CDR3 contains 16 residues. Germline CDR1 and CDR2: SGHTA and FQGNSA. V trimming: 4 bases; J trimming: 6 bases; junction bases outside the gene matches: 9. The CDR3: CASSSPTSGRGDTQYF. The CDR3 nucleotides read TGTGCCAGCAGCTCGCCAACTAGCGGGAGAGGTGATACGCAGTATTTT.

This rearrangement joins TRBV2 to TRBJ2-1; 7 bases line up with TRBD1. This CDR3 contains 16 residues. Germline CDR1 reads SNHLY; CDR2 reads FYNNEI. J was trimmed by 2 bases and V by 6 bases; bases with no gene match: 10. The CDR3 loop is CASRLPRDRAYNEQFF. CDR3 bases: TGTGCCAGCAGGCTCCCCCGCGACAGGGCCTACAATGAGCAGTTCTTC.

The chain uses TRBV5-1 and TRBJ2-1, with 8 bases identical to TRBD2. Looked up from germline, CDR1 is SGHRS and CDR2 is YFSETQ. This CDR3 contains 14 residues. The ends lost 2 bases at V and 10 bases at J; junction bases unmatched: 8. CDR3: CASSLLADGYEQFF. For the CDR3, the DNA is TGCGCCAGCAGCTTACTAGCGGACGGATACGAGCAGTTCTTC.

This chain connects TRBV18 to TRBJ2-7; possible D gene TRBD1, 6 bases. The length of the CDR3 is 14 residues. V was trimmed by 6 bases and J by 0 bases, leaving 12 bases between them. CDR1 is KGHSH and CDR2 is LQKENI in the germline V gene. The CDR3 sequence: CASSLGQSSYEQYF. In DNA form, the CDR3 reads TGTGCCAGCTCCCTCGGACAGAGCTCCTACGAGCAGTACTTC.

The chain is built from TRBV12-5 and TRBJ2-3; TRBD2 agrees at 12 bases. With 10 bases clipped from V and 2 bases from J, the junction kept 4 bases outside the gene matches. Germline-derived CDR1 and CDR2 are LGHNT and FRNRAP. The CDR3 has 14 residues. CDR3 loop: CATTSGGLTDTQYF. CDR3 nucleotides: TGTGCTACCACTAGCGGGGGGCTCACAGATACGCAGTATTTT.

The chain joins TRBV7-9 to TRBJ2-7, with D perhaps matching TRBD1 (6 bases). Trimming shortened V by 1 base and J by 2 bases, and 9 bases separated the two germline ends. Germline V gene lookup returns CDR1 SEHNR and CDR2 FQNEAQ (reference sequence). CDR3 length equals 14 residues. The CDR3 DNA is TGTGCCAGCAGCTTAGGGGGGCCGCCCTACGAGCAGTACTTC. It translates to CASSLGGPPYEQYF.

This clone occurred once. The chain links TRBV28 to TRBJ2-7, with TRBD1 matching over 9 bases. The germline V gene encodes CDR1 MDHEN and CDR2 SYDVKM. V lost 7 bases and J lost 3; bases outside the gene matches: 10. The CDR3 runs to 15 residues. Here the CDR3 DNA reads TGTGCCAGCAAACAGGGGGCCCCGGCTTACTACGAGCAGTACTTC. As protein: CASKQGAPAYYEQYF.

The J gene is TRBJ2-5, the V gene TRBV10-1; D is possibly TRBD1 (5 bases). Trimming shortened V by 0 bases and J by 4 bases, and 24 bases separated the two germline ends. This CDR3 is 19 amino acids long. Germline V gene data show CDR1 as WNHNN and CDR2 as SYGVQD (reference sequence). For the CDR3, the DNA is TGCGCCAGCAGTGAGTCTGGGGCTAGGATTTGTGTGGTGGGAGAGACCCAGTACTTC. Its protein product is CASSESGARICVVGETQYF.